The rows below give T cell receptor beta chains drawn from one sample of a study of T cell changes during pregnancy in multiple sclerosis. Only in-frame clones appear in the TCRdb table, and some are missing; sequencing was by immunoSEQ multiplex PCR. The table lists roughly 100,000 clones, about nine tenths of them singletons, with around 1.5% in the top ten. The sample was peripheral blood, taken after pregnancy. The receptor source for this set is a female donor with multiple sclerosis, enrolled in a pregnancy study. CDR3s include the opening cysteine and the closing phenylalanine or tryptophan. The D gene is left open where the match is weak. Clone size appears in some rows only: once, few, many, or a class for an expanded clone.

D: NA; V: TRBV6-1; J: TRBJ1-1; size: NA; CDR3: CASRPPQNTEAFF; DNA: TGTGCCAGCAGGCCTCCACAGAACACTGAAGCTTTCTTT
D: TRBD1; V: TRBV19; J: TRBJ1-2; size: once; CDR3: CASIPGTGGVNYGYTF; DNA: TGTGCCAGTATTCCCGGGACAGGGGGCGTTAACTATGGCTACACCTTC
D: TRBD2; V: TRBV19; J: TRBJ2-1; size: NA; CDR3: CASSPRGSSYNEQFF; DNA: TGTGCCAGTAGTCCGCGGGGGAGCTCCTACAATGAGCAGTTCTTC
D: NA; V: TRBV23-1; J: TRBJ1-5; size: NA; CDR3: CASSRITWGRQPQHF; DNA: TGCGCCAGCAGTCGGATAACATGGGGCCGGCAGCCCCAGCATTTT
D: TRBD1; V: TRBV19; J: TRBJ1-1; size: NA; CDR3: CASSIAGGTTTEAFF; DNA: TGTGCCAGTAGTATAGCAGGGGGCACGACCACTGAAGCTTTCTTT
D: NA; V: TRBV28; J: TRBJ1-1; size: NA; CDR3: CASRTGQEYTEAFF; DNA: TGTGCCAGCAGAACGGGACAAGAATACACTGAAGCTTTCTTT
D: NA; V: TRBV5-4; J: TRBJ2-3; size: NA; CDR3: CASSVDSFTDTQYF; DNA: TGTGCCAGCAGCGTCGACAGTTTCACAGATACGCAGTATTTT
D: NA; V: TRBV2; J: TRBJ1-2; size: NA; CDR3: CASSENSRKPYGYTF; DNA: TGTGCCAGCAGTGAAAATAGCCGGAAACCCTATGGCTACACCTTC
D: TRBD1; V: TRBV6-7; J: TRBJ1-6; size: NA; CDR3: CASSPSRRDRGSPLHF; DNA: TGTGCCAGCAGTCCTAGCCGCCGGGACAGGGGATCACCCCTCCACTTT
D: TRBD2; V: TRBV7-6; J: TRBJ2-5; size: NA; CDR3: CASSLALLAGGKETQYF; DNA: TGTGCCAGCAGCTTAGCTCTGCTAGCGGGAGGGAAAGAGACCCAGTACTTC
D: TRBD1; V: TRBV6-5; J: TRBJ1-2; size: NA; CDR3: CASTGDSGLYGYTF; DNA: TGTGCCAGCACCGGGGACAGTGGTCTCTATGGCTACACCTTC
D: TRBD1; V: TRBV29-1; J: TRBJ2-5; size: NA; CDR3: CSVYGTGRETQYF; DNA: TGCAGCGTTTACGGGACAGGGAGAGAGACCCAGTACTTC
D: TRBD1; V: TRBV5-1; J: TRBJ1-2; size: NA; CDR3: CASSTWTGTNYGYTF; DNA: TGCGCCAGCAGCACCTGGACAGGGACCAACTATGGCTACACCTTC
D: NA; V: TRBV2; J: TRBJ1-4; size: NA; CDR3: CASNQASTNEKLFF; DNA: TGTGCCAGCAACCAGGCCTCAACTAATGAAAAACTGTTTTTT
D: TRBD1; V: TRBV5-4; J: TRBJ1-1; size: once; CDR3: CASSLTGVQNTEAFF; DNA: TGTGCCAGCAGCTTGACAGGGGTTCAGAACACTGAAGCTTTCTTT
D: NA; V: TRBV4-1; J: TRBJ2-1; size: NA; CDR3: CASSLHGDEQFF; DNA: TGCGCCAGCAGCTTACACGGAGATGAGCAGTTCTTC
D: NA; V: TRBV7-9; J: TRBJ1-2; size: NA; CDR3: CASSLAGDAGYGYTF; DNA: TGTGCCAGCAGCTTAGCCGGCGACGCGGGCTATGGCTACACCTTC
D: TRBD1; V: TRBV28; J: TRBJ2-7; size: NA; CDR3: CASTGQVRYEQYF; DNA: TGTGCCAGCACCGGACAGGTTAGGTACGAGCAGTACTTC
D: TRBD1; V: TRBV19; J: TRBJ1-4; size: NA; CDR3: CASRTGGGNEKLFF; DNA: TGTGCCAGCCGGACAGGGGGGGGTAATGAAAAACTGTTTTTT
D: TRBD2; V: TRBV28; J: TRBJ2-7; size: NA; CDR3: CAARGGGGGKYEQYF; DNA: TGTGCCGCGAGAGGGGGCGGGGGGGGAAAGTACGAGCAGTACTTC
D: TRBD2; V: TRBV4-1; J: TRBJ2-1; size: NA; CDR3: CASSLSSGRSYNEQFF; DNA: TGCGCCAGCAGCCTTTCCAGCGGGAGATCCTACAATGAGCAGTTCTTC
D: NA; V: TRBV10-2; J: TRBJ2-5; size: NA; CDR3: CASRGAGNQETQYF; DNA: TGCGCCAGCAGGGGGGCAGGGAACCAAGAGACCCAGTACTTC
D: NA; V: TRBV5-1; J: TRBJ1-2; size: NA; CDR3: CASSPETVGGYTF; DNA: TGCGCCAGCAGCCCAGAGACTGTCGGCGGCTACACCTTC
D: TRBD1; V: TRBV27; J: TRBJ1-1; size: NA; CDR3: CATNPGTGGGEAFF; DNA: TGTGCCACCAATCCCGGGACAGGGGGCGGCGAAGCTTTCTTT
D: TRBD1; V: TRBV7-3; J: TRBJ1-2; size: NA; CDR3: CASSFFRLGTAIYGYTF; DNA: TGTGCCAGCAGCTTCTTTCGGCTCGGGACAGCGATCTATGGCTACACCTTC
D: NA; V: TRBV7-3; J: TRBJ1-4; size: NA; CDR3: CASSLSRGEKLFF; DNA: TGTGCCAGCAGCTTAAGCAGGGGTGAAAAACTGTTTTTT
D: NA; V: TRBV13; J: TRBJ2-1; size: NA; CDR3: CASSFKVADGNEQFF; DNA: TGTGCCAGCAGCTTTAAAGTGGCGGATGGGAATGAGCAGTTCTTC
D: TRBD2; V: TRBV10-3; J: TRBJ2-7; size: once; CDR3: CAISGLAGEQPYEQYF; DNA: TGTGCCATCAGCGGACTAGCGGGAGAGCAACCCTACGAGCAGTACTTC
D: NA; V: TRBV2; J: TRBJ1-4; size: NA; CDR3: CASSPFSATNEKLFF; DNA: TGTGCCAGCAGCCCCTTTTCCGCAACTAATGAAAAACTGTTTTTT
D: NA; V: TRBV21-1; J: TRBJ2-7; size: NA; CDR3: CAQTGQGYEQYF; DNA: TGTGCCCAAACTGGGCAGGGCTACGAGCAGTACTTC
D: NA; V: TRBV6-4; J: TRBJ2-3; size: NA; CDR3: CASRRGPGADTQYF; DNA: TGTGCCAGCCGCAGGGGTCCCGGGGCAGATACGCAGTATTTT
D: TRBD2; V: TRBV6-4; J: TRBJ2-1; size: NA; CDR3: CASSIGLAGGHYNEQFF; DNA: TGTGCCAGCAGTATAGGACTAGCGGGAGGTCACTACAATGAGCAGTTCTTC
D: TRBD1; V: TRBV4-1; J: TRBJ1-2; size: few; CDR3: CASSQGGSTGNYF; DNA: TGCGCCAGCAGCCAAGGAGGTTCGACAGGGAACTACTTC
D: TRBD2; V: TRBV30; J: TRBJ2-7; size: NA; CDR3: CAWSAIGQRGAAYEQYF; DNA: TGTGCCTGGAGTGCAATCGGCCAGCGGGGGGCCGCCTACGAGCAGTACTTC
D: NA; V: TRBV18; J: TRBJ2-7; size: NA; CDR3: CASSPAAGYEQYF; DNA: TGTGCCAGCTCCCCAGCTGCCGGGTACGAGCAGTACTTC
D: NA; V: TRBV2; J: TRBJ2-1; size: NA; CDR3: CASTTYNEQFF; DNA: TGTGCCAGCACCACTTACAATGAGCAGTTCTTC
D: NA; V: TRBV11-3; J: TRBJ2-5; size: NA; CDR3: CASSRGGTVQETQYF; DNA: TGTGCCAGCAGCCGAGGGGGGACAGTTCAAGAGACCCAGTACTTC
D: TRBD1; V: TRBV18; J: TRBJ2-7; size: NA; CDR3: CASSQGQGSYEQYF; DNA: TGTGCCAGCTCACAGGGACAGGGCTCCTACGAGCAGTACTTC
D: TRBD1; V: TRBV4-1; J: TRBJ2-1; size: NA; CDR3: CASSQAPGQGTYWQFF; DNA: TGCGCCAGCAGCCAAGCCCCGGGACAGGGAACTTACTGGCAGTTCTTC
D: TRBD2; V: TRBV2; J: TRBJ2-1; size: NA; CDR3: CASMGLAGPVDANNEQFF; DNA: TGTGCCAGCATGGGACTAGCGGGACCGGTGGACGCTAACAATGAGCAGTTCTTC
D: NA; V: TRBV5-4; J: TRBJ1-6; size: NA; CDR3: CASSSGRDSYNSPLHF; DNA: TGTGCCAGCAGCTCGGGCAGGGACTCCTATAATTCACCCCTCCACTTT
D: TRBD2; V: TRBV29-1; J: TRBJ2-3; size: NA; CDR3: CSVEGSSGADTQYF; DNA: TGCAGCGTTGAAGGGTCTAGCGGCGCAGATACGCAGTATTTT
D: TRBD1; V: TRBV7-2; J: TRBJ2-7; size: NA; CDR3: CASSARTGPGEQYF; DNA: TGTGCCAGCAGCGCCCGGACAGGGCCGGGCGAGCAGTACTTC